This TCR beta chain was recovered during a study of cytomegalovirus exposure and HLA in healthy donors. General study findings and limits: Later analysis identified about 17,000 TCR beta sequences associated with HLA alleles, using a false discovery rate threshold of 0.05. A list of approximately 160 TCR beta chains associated with cytomegalovirus was given. Sequencing had likely introduced a cluster of highly shared sequence variants as an artifact.

In the case of this clone: Its specificity is not known.

Germline V gene lookup returns CDR1 MNHNY and CDR2 SVGAGI (reference sequence). CDR3 size: 14 residues. V lost 2 bases to trimming and J lost 2 bases, with 9 bases between them. PCR primers comprised 60 Vbeta and 13 Jbeta primers. Original processing notes: As a later analysis found, there were 70 million to 100 million unique TCR beta chains, of which some 10 million were shared. The assay was immunoSEQ multiplex PCR, and TCRdb's table has in-frame clones only and misses some. V and J calls plus clone size are reproduced from that table; the DNA served to infer D and trimming. The data hold around 70,000 clones, with 72% observed a single time.

The rearrangement links TRBV6-6 to TRBJ1-1, with D hard to call. The sequenced sample was PBMCs. The clonotype originates from a man in his 60s in good health and CMV-seropositive. CDR3 nucleotides: TGTGCCAGCAGTTACCGGTCACTCAACACTGAAGCTTTCTTT. This codes for CASSYRSLNTEAFF.